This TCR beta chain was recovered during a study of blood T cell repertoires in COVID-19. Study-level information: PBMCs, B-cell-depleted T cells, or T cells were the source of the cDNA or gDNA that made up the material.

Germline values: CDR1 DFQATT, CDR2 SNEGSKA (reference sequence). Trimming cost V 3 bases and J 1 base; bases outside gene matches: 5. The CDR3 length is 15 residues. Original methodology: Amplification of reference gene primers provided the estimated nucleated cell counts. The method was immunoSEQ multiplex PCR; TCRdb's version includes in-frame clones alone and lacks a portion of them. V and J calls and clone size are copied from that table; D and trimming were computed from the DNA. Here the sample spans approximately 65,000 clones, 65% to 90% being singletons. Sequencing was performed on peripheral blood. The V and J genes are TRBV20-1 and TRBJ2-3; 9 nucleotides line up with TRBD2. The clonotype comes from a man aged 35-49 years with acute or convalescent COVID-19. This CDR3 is CSASSRGGGTDTQYF. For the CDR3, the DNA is TGCAGTGCTAGTTCGCGGGGGGGTGGCACAGATACGCAGTATTTT.